The rows below give T cell receptor beta chains drawn from one sample of a study of T cell responses to AZD1222 COVID-19 vaccine. The protocol was immunoSEQ multiplex PCR, while the TCRdb copy is restricted to in-frame clones and leaves out a portion. The sample includes 130,000 to 150,000 clones, 89% of them seen just once. The sequencing here drew on peripheral blood, taken 28 days after the second AZD1222 dose. The receptor set was obtained from an adult who received the AZD1222 COVID-19 vaccine. Each CDR3 is given with its conserved first and last residue. A D gene is named only where the DNA matches it firmly. A clone size is listed for some rows: how often the clone was seen (once, few, many), or a class if it is expanded.

clone_size | d_call | j_call | v_call | cdr3_nt | cdr3_aa
. | . | TRBJ2-1 | TRBV3-1/TRBV3-2 | TGTGCCAGCAGTATCGAGGGGGGACTCGGCGTAACTGAGCAGTTCTTC | CASSIEGGLGVTEQFF
. | . | TRBJ1-5 | TRBV28 | TGTGCCAGCAGTTTCCCCTATAGCAATCAGCCCCAGCATTTT | CASSFPYSNQPQHF
. | . | TRBJ2-1 | TRBV14 | TGTGCCAGCAGCCAAGGACATTTTTCCGGCGGGTCGCGGCCCTTCTTC | CASSQGHFSGGSRPFF
. | . | TRBJ1-1 | TRBV9 | TGTGCCAGCAGCGTCGGTAGTGGAGCTGAAGCTTTCTTT | CASSVGSGAEAFF
. | TRBD1 | TRBJ2-3 | TRBV2 | TGTGCCAGCAGTGAGGGGACAGGGTTGGGTTCTAGCTTGGATACGCAGTATTTT | CASSEGTGLGSSLDTQYF
. | . | TRBJ1-6 | TRBV24-1 | TGTGCCACCAGTGATGCGGCCGCCAATTCACCCCTCCACTTT | CATSDAAANSPLHF
. | TRBD2 | TRBJ2-2 | TRBV19 | TGTGCCAGTAGTATAGATCCGGGGACTAGTCGAACCGGGGAGCTGTTTTTT | CASSIDPGTSRTGELFF
. | . | TRBJ2-6 | TRBV5-4 | TGTGCCAGCAGCTCAAAACAGGGCTATTGGAAGGCCAACGTCCTGACTTTC | CASSSKQGYWKANVLTF
few | . | TRBJ2-7 | TRBV5-4 | TGTGCCAGCAGCTTGGGCGTGGGAAGTCTGTCCTACGAGCAGTACTTC | CASSLGVGSLSYEQYF
once | . | TRBJ2-3 | TRBV11-1 | TGTGCCAGCAGCTTAGTTCCGGACCGCACAGATACGCAGTATTTT | CASSLVPDRTDTQYF
once | . | TRBJ2-7 | TRBV11-3 | TGTGCCAGCAAAGGTGGGGGAGACGAGCAGTACTTC | CASKGGGDEQYF